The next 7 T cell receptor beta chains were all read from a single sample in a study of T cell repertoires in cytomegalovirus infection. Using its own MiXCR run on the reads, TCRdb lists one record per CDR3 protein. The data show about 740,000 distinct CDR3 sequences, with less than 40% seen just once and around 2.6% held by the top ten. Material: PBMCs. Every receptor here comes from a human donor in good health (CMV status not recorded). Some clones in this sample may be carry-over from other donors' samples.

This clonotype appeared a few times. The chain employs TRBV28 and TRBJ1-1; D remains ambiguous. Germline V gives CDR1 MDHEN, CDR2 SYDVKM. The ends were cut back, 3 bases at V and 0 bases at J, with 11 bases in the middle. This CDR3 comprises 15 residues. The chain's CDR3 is CASSFESGMNTEAFF. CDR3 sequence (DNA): TGTGCCAGCAGTTTTGAGTCCGGGATGAACACTGAAGCTTTCTTT.

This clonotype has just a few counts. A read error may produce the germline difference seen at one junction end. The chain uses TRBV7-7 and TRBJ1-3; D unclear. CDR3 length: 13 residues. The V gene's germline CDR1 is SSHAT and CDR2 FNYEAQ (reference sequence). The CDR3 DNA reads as TGTGCTAGCAGCCAACAGCTTGGAAACACCATATATTTT. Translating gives CASSQQLGNTIYF. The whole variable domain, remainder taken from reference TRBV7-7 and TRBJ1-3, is GAGVSQSPRYKVTKRGQDVTLRCDPISSHATLYWYQQALGQGPEFLTYFNYEAQPDKSGLPSDRFSAERPEGSISTLTIQRTEQRDSAMYRCASSQQLGNTIYFGEGSWLTVV.

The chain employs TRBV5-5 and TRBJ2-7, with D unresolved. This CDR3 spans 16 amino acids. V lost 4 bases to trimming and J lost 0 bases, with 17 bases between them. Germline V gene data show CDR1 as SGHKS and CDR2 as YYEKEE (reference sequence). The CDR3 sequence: CASSPSELRSSYEQYF. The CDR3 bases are TGTGCCAGCAGCCCCTCGGAGCTAAGGAGCTCCTACGAGCAGTACTTC.

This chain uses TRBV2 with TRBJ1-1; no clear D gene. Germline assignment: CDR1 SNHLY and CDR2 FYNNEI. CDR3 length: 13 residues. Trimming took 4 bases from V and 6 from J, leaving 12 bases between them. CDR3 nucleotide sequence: TGTGCCAGCAGTGGAAGCGTATTTTCTGAAGCTTTCTTT. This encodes CASSGSVFSEAFF. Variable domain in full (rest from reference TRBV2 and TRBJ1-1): EPEVTQTPSHQVTQMGQEVILRCVPISNHLYFYWYRQILGQKVEFLVSFYNNEISEKSEIFDDQFSVERPDGSNFTLKIRSTKLEDSAMYFCASSGSVFSEAFFGQGTRLTVV.

The CDR3 region is CASSFPRLGIYEQYF. As DNA, the CDR3 is TGTGCCAGCAGCTTTCCGAGACTAGGGATCTACGAGCAGTACTTC. This rearrangement joins TRBV7-9 to TRBJ2-7; maybe TRBD2 (6 bases). The germline CDR1 and CDR2 sequences are SEHNR and FQNEAQ (reference sequence). The CDR3 covers 15 residues. Between the trimmed V and J ends, which lost 3 bases and 3 bases, there was a span of 15 bases.

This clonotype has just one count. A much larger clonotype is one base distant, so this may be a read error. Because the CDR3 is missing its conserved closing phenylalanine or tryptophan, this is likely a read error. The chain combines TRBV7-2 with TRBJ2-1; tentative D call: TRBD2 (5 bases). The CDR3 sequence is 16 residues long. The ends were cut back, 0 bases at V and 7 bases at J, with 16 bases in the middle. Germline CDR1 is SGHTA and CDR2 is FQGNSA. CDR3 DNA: TGTGCCAGCAGCTTAGCGCTAGGACTCTTGAAGAATGAGCAGTTCCTC. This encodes CASSLALGLLKNEQFL.

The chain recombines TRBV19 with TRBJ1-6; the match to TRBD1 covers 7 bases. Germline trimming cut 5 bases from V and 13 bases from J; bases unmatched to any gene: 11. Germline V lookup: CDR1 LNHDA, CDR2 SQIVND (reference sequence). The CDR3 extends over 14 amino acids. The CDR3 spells CASSAGGLIPPLHF. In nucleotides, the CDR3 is TGTGCCAGTAGTGCAGGGGGTCTTATTCCCCCCCTCCACTTT.